Sequencing of this T cell receptor beta chain was carried out in a study of cytotoxic CD8 clonotypes in ibrutinib-treated CLL (dated by TCRdb to the early 2020s). Looking at the study overall: The cohort had around twelve relapsed/refractory and more than 14 treatment-naive patients; about 17 were IGHV unmutated. Longitudinal samples were available for about 30% of the roughly 86 trial participants. Responses were partial in 24 patients and complete in 2; after median approximately 69 months follow-up, approximately 15 stayed in remission and approximately 12 progressed. Cryopreserved peripheral blood mononuclear cells were collected at three points: before therapy, at response, and at either sustained remission or disease progression. Samples at response were collected after a median of roughly twelve months of treatment, with a range of roughly 6 to 40 months. All remission and progressive disease samples were collected while patients were still receiving ibrutinib. An average of around 250,000 productive templates and 94,082 productive rearrangements was obtained per sample.

This clone was detected once. Its recognized antigen is unknown. Per-base qualities were not stored, and no clone one base away is much larger. Ends trimmed: V by 0 bases, J by 2 bases; bases unmatched to a gene: 6. Reading from cysteine to phenylalanine, the CDR3 counts 16 amino acids. The CDR3 DNA has 48 bases and is translated from base 1. Per the germline V gene (reference sequence), SGHNT is the CDR1 and YYREEE is the CDR2. Each clonotype received, on average, around 9.6x coverage in deep resolution sequencing performed on a MiSeq, where the target depth lay between 1 in 1 million and 1 in 200,000 T cells. The immunoSEQ hsTCRB Kit was used to generate TCR beta libraries. Processing in the source paper ran as follows. ImmunoSEQ Data Assistant and ImmunoSEQ Analyzer were used for data analysis, and V, D and J genes were assigned according to IMGT definitions. Clonality, which ranges from 0 to 1, was calculated as one minus the normalized Shannon entropy of productive rearrangement frequencies. Public clonotype analysis was restricted to overrepresented clonotypes comprising at least 0.05% of each patient's repertoire. Thirteen repertoires from age-matched healthy donors, obtained from immuneACCESS, served as clonality controls. As stored in TCRdb, this immuneACCESS dataset retains in-frame rearrangements with V and J assigned. A fraction of the clones does not appear; measured against another copy, unresolved V genes explain less than half of the discrepancy, and the remainder lacks a known reason. V and J calls and clone size are those listed in that table; D and trimming were worked out from the DNA. In all, the sample holds 150,000 or so clones, and 80% of those were seen once. Jointly, the top ten make up 6.5% to 8% of the sample.

Here is what the overall study found, with its caveats: Public clonotypes were rare and either shrank or stayed stable during treatment, and the rise in clonality at ibrutinib response reflected expansion of private clonotypes. At ibrutinib response clonality went up, during sustained remission it held steady, and at progression it dropped back toward baseline. Baseline clonality was found to be higher than that of age-matched healthy donors and was strongly correlated with circulating CD8+ T-cell counts. Sustained-remission and progressing patients did not have matched sampling times, and lymph node repertoires were not examined.

For TCR beta library preparation, approximately 1.8 micrograms of genomic DNA was extracted from cryopreserved PBMCs. Longitudinal blood samples from CLL patients on ibrutinib monotherapy underwent high-throughput TCR beta sequencing. The patients were enrolled in a single-center, open-label phase 2 trial of ibrutinib monotherapy. The receptor's source is a human donor with chronic lymphocytic leukemia. The sequence joins TRBV5-4 to TRBJ2-7; 9 central nucleotides agree with TRBD2. Sample: PBMCs, taken after 36 months of ibrutinib treatment. The CDR3 here reads CASSLGVAGATYEQYF. At the DNA level, the sequence is TGTGCCAGCAGCTTGGGGGTAGCGGGAGCCACCTACGAGCAGTACTTC.